This TCR beta chain was retrieved from a study of human T cells and chemical hapten exposure. Turning to the study itself: During the roughly 23-week study period, patients had diphenylcyclopropenone applied to the scalp every week.

Whole-study findings and limits: DPC sensitization produced no change in TCRs with frequency above 1 in 1000.

The time point here: patch test 1, 2 weeks after DPC sensitization. Sample treatment: therapeutic diphenylcyclopropenone sensitization with weekly scalp DPC. One entry per CDR3 protein, called by TCRdb with MiXCR from the RACE reads. This sample has about 71,000 distinct CDR3 sequences, with roughly 9.8% found just once. This CDR3 has 17 amino acids. The ends were cut back, 6 bases at V and 4 bases at J, with 24 bases in the middle. This clonotype was counted many times. Its antigen remains unknown. The gene calls are TRBV12-3 or TRBV12-4 and TRBJ1-1; D is uncertain. This clonotype was obtained from a woman aged 40 to 50 with alopecia areata. Some clones in this sample may be carry-over from other donors' samples. This material consisted of whole blood, taken in connection with sensitization to the hapten diphenylcyclopropenone (DPC). CDR3 sequence (DNA): TGTGCCAGCAGACCCCTATTCCCTATGGGATCGGCCACTGAAGCTTTCTTT. Translated, it gives CASRPLFPMGSATEAFF.